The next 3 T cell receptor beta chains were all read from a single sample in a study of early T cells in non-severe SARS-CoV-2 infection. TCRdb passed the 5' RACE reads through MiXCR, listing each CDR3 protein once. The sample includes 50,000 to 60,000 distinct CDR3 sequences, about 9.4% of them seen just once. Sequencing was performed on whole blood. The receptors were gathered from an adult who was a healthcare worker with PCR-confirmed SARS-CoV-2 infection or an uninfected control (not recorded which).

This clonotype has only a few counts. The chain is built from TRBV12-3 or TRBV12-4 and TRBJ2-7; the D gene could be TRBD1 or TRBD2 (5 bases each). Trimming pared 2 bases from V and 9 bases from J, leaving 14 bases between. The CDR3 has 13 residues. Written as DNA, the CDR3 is TGTGCCAGCAGTTTAAGTAGCCGGGACGCGCAGTACTTC. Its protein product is CASSLSSRDAQYF.

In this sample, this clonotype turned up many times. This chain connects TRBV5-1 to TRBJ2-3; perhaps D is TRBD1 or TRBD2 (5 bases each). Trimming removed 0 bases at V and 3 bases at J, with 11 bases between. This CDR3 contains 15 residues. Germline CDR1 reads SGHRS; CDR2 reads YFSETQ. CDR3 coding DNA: TGCGCCAGCAGCTTGGCGGGGCCGAGGACAGATACGCAGTATTTT. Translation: CASSLAGPRTDTQYF. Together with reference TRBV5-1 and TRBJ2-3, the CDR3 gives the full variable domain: KAGVTQTPRYLIKTRGQQVTLSCSPISGHRSVSWYQQTPGQGLQFLFEYFSETQRNKGNFPGRFSGRQFSNSRSEMNVSTLELGDSALYLCASSLAGPRTDTQYFGPGTRLTVL.

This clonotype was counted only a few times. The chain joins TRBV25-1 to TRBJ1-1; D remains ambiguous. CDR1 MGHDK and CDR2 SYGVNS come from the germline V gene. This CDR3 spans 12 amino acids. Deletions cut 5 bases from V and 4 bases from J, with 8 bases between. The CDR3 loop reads CASSNVGTEAFF. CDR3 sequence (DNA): TGTGCCAGCAGTAACGTGGGCACTGAAGCTTTCTTT.